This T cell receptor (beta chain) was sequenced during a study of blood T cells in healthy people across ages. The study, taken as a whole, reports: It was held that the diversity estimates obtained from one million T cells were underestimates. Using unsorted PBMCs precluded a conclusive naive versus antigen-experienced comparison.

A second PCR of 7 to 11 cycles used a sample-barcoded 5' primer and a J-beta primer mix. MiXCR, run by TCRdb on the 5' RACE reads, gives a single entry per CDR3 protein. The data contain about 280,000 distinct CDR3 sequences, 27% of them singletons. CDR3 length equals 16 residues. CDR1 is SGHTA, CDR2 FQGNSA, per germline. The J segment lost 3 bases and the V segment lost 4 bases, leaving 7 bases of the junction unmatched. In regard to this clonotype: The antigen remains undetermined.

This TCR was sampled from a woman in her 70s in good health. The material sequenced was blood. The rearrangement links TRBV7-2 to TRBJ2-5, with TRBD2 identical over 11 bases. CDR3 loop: CASSSGLAGTKETQYF. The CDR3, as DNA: TGTGCCAGCAGCTCCGGACTAGCGGGTACTAAAGAGACCCAGTACTTC.